This T cell receptor (beta chain) was sequenced for a study of shared clonotypes between healthy human individuals. In this sample, this clone is medium-sized. Sequenced by immunoSEQ multiplex PCR; TCRdb stores in-frame clones only, minus some. This table holds more than 550,000 clones, about two thirds found once. The CDR3 is 15 amino acids. Per the germline V gene, CDR1 is SNHLY and CDR2 is FYNNEI. Trimming removed 6 bases from V and 3 bases from J; junction bases left unmatched: 7. The chain has TRBV2 and TRBJ2-3; TRBD2 matches at 9 bases. Sequencing input: memory CD4+ T cells sorted from blood. Subset here: CD45RA-negative fraction. This clonotype originated in a woman aged 25 to 39 in good health. CDR3 DNA: TGTGCCAGCAGGGCTAGCGGGATAGGGACAGATACGCAGTATTTT. Its protein is CASRASGIGTDTQYF. Looking up the rest from reference TRBV2 and TRBJ2-3 gives the full variable domain: EPEVTQTPSHQVTQMGQEVILRCVPISNHLYFYWYRQILGQKVEFLVSFYNNEISEKSEIFDDQFSVERPDGSNFTLKIRSTKLEDSAMYFCASRASGIGTDTQYFGPGTRLTVL.